A selection of T cell receptor beta chains follows, all from one sample in a study of blood T cell repertoires in COVID-19. The table came from immunoSEQ multiplex PCR; TCRdb's copy has only in-frame clones and leaves some out. The data show fewer than 300,000 clones, about four fifths seen once. The sample comprised peripheral blood. The source of these receptors is a woman aged 45-65 years who had recovered from COVID-19. Each CDR3 is given with its conserved first and last residue. D genes are given only for firm matches. Clone size is given for some rows only: seen once, a few or many times, or a class if the clone is expanded.

j_call	v_call	d_call	clone_size	cdr3_nt	cdr3_aa
TRBJ1-1	TRBV5-1	NA	NA	TGCGCCAGCAGCCCCCTAAGGGGCAGTGAAGCTTTCTTT	CASSPLRGSEAFF
TRBJ2-7	TRBV30	NA	NA	TGTGCCTGGAGTGGCGGAGGGAACTACGAGCAGTACTTC	CAWSGGGNYEQYF
TRBJ1-6	TRBV19	NA	once	TGTGCCAGTAGTCCCACCCGAAGAGCACTCTCCTATAATTCACCCCTCCACTTT	CASSPTRRALSYNSPLHF
TRBJ1-1	TRBV28	TRBD1	NA	TGTGCCAGCAGGACCCACCCCGGGACAGGGGGGCTCACTGAAGCTTTCTTT	CASRTHPGTGGLTEAFF
TRBJ2-3	TRBV5-5	TRBD2	NA	TGTGCCAGCAGCTTGAGGGGGTCTAGCGGGAGACTCACAGATACGCAGTATTTT	CASSLRGSSGRLTDTQYF
TRBJ2-2	TRBV14	TRBD2	NA	TGTGCCAGCAGCCAAGATGGGCTAGCGGAAATAACCGGGGAGCTGTTTTTT	CASSQDGLAEITGELFF
TRBJ1-5	TRBV4-3	TRBD1	NA	TGCGCCAGCAGCAAAAGGGACAGGAGAAGGGATCAGCCCCAGCATTTT	CASSKRDRRRDQPQHF
TRBJ1-2	TRBV19	NA	NA	TGTGCCAGTAGCCCGAGTGGAGGGCATGGCTACACCTTC	CASSPSGGHGYTF
TRBJ2-2	TRBV9	TRBD1	NA	TGTGCCAGCAGCGGGACAGGGGGCACCGGGGAGCTGTTTTTT	CASSGTGGTGELFF
TRBJ1-2	TRBV9	NA	NA	TGTGCCAGCAGCGTAAACACTAACTATGGCTACACCTTC	CASSVNTNYGYTF
TRBJ1-1	TRBV25-1	NA	NA	TGTGCCAGCAGTCCGACAAACACTGAAGCTTTCTTT	CASSPTNTEAFF
TRBJ2-5	TRBV28	TRBD1	NA	TGTGCCAGCAGTCCTAGCACAGGGGCCGGGCAAGAGACCCAGTACTTC	CASSPSTGAGQETQYF
TRBJ2-7	TRBV5-1	TRBD2	few	TGCGCCAGCAGCTCGGGGGGGTCCCTCTCCTACGAGCAGTACTTC	CASSSGGSLSYEQYF
TRBJ2-1	TRBV25-1	TRBD1	NA	TGTGCCAGCAGTGAGGACAGGGGGCTCTACAATGAGCAGTTCTTC	CASSEDRGLYNEQFF
TRBJ2-7	TRBV28	NA	NA	TGTGCCAGCACCGAGGGGGGGCCGCGAAGCTACGAGCAGTACTTC	CASTEGGPRSYEQYF
TRBJ2-7	TRBV7-2	TRBD2	few	TGTGCCAGCAGCTTAGGGGGGACTAGCGGAACCGAGCAGTACTTC	CASSLGGTSGTEQYF
TRBJ2-1	TRBV19	NA	NA	TGTGCCAGTAGTATAGGGAATACAGGGTTGCAGTTCTTC	CASSIGNTGLQFF
TRBJ2-3	TRBV19	NA	NA	TGTGCCAGTAGTATTGGCCAGGGGCGAACGCAGTATTTT	CASSIGQGRTQYF
TRBJ2-1	TRBV12-5	NA	NA	TGTGCTAGTGGTTTGGTACGGCGGACAGAGGATACCTACAATGAGCAGTTCTTC	CASGLVRRTEDTYNEQFF
TRBJ1-5	TRBV5-1	NA	NA	TGCGCCAGCAGCTTGGCCTTAGATCAGCCCCAGCATTTT	CASSLALDQPQHF
TRBJ2-3	TRBV7-3	NA	NA	TGTGCCAGCAGCTTACTGACAACTAGCACAGATACGCAGTATTTT	CASSLLTTSTDTQYF
TRBJ1-1	TRBV7-6	TRBD1	once	TGTGCCAGCAGCTTAGGGGACAGGGTGGACACTGAAGCTTTCTTT	CASSLGDRVDTEAFF
TRBJ2-5	TRBV7-8	NA	NA	TGTGCCAGCAGCCTACTAAGAGAGACCCAGTACTTC	CASSLLRETQYF
TRBJ2-5	TRBV18	NA	NA	TGTGCCAGCTCACCAAGCTCCAGGGGAGAGACCCAGTACTTC	CASSPSSRGETQYF
TRBJ1-5	TRBV19	NA	NA	TGTGCCAGTAGTATCGAAACGGAGCCCCAGCATTTT	CASSIETEPQHF
TRBJ1-2	TRBV6-5	NA	NA	TGTGCCAGCAGTTACGCCGAGTGGGGGGTCCGCGGCTACACCTTC	CASSYAEWGVRGYTF
TRBJ1-1	TRBV18	NA	NA	TGTGCCAGCTCACCTGCTCATCCCCCCAGCACTGAAGCTTTCTTT	CASSPAHPPSTEAFF
TRBJ2-1	TRBV9	NA	once	TGTGCCAGCAGCGTGGGCCTCTCCTACAATGAGCAGTTCTTC	CASSVGLSYNEQFF
TRBJ1-2	TRBV4-3	NA	NA	TGCGCCAGCAGCCAAGACAGGGCGTATGGCTACACCTTC	CASSQDRAYGYTF
TRBJ2-3	TRBV5-1	NA	NA	TGCGCCAGCAGTATCGGCGGAGAGGATACGCAGTATTTT	CASSIGGEDTQYF
TRBJ1-5	TRBV27	NA	NA	TGTGCCAGCAGAGGCTCAGGGTTAAGTCAGCCCCAGCATTTT	CASRGSGLSQPQHF
TRBJ1-2	TRBV6-2/TRBV6-3	TRBD1	NA	TGTGCCAGCAGTTACGGGACAGGGGACAACTATGGCTACACCTTC	CASSYGTGDNYGYTF
TRBJ2-2	TRBV6-6	TRBD2	NA	TGTGCCAGCAGCACCGGGGGGGGACACACCGGGGAGCTGTTTTTT	CASSTGGGHTGELFF
TRBJ2-3	TRBV7-9	TRBD2	NA	TGTGCCAGCAGCTGGACTAGCGGGAGGGATACAGATACGCAGTATTTT	CASSWTSGRDTDTQYF
TRBJ1-4	TRBV27	NA	NA	TGTGCCAGCAGCCGACGGGAAGGACGTGAAAAACTGTTTTTT	CASSRREGREKLFF
TRBJ1-4	TRBV2	NA	NA	TGTGCCAGCAGTGAAGTGATGGGACTACCTAATGAAAAACTGTTTTTT	CASSEVMGLPNEKLFF
TRBJ2-1	TRBV3-1/TRBV3-2	TRBD2	NA	TGTGCCAGCAGCCAAAAGCGGGGGGCCACCTACAATGAGCAGTTCTTC	CASSQKRGATYNEQFF